The 23 T cell receptor beta chains below come from one sample, sequenced in a study of T-cell reconstitution after alpha-beta-depleted transplantation in children. Unique molecular identifiers were incorporated when the TCRbeta library was constructed. TCRdb fed the PCR reads into MiXCR, producing one record per CDR3 protein. This repertoire shows about 580,000 distinct CDR3 sequences, around 23% found once; its top ten account for 13% to 15%. This sample comprised PBMCs, mostly from graft donor cells, obtained 360 days after TCRalphabeta/CD19-depleted stem cell transplant. The receptors were gathered from a boy younger than two who had a stem cell transplant for acute myeloid leukemia, so the T cells may come from the graft donor.

This chain connects TRBV6-1 to TRBJ1-1; tentatively, D is TRBD1 (5 bases). This CDR3 has 15 amino acids. V was shortened by 4 bases and J by 1 base, with 13 bases between the two germline ends. Germline V gene data show CDR1 as MNHNS and CDR2 as SASEGT. The CDR3 DNA follows: TGTGCCAGCAGTGGGTCCGGGGGGAAGAACACTGAAGCTTTCTTT. It yields the protein CASSGSGGKNTEAFF.

The rearrangement uses TRBV6-5 and TRBJ2-5, with D unclear. Trimming pared 2 bases from V and 6 bases from J, leaving 4 bases between. CDR1 MNHEY and CDR2 SVGAGI come from the germline V gene. There are 11 residues in the CDR3. The DNA of the CDR3 is TGTGCCAGCAGTTACGCCAAGACCCAGTACTTC. Amino acids: CASSYAKTQYF.

J is TRBJ2-1 and V is TRBV7-2, with 12 positions matching TRBD1. V was pared by 5 bases and J by 8 bases, with 4 bases of the junction left unmatched. CDR1 is SGHTA, CDR2 FQGNSA, per germline. The CDR3 has 14 residues. CDR3 protein: CASSRDRGPDEQFF. CDR3 nucleotide sequence: TGTGCCAGCAGCCGGGACAGGGGGCCAGATGAGCAGTTCTTC.

Ten or more counts support this clonotype. The V and J genes are TRBV28 and TRBJ1-3, with a possible D match to TRBD1 (5 bases). Germline assignment: CDR1 MDHEN and CDR2 SYDVKM. The V end was cut by 2 bases, the J end by 8 bases, with 10 bases between. The CDR3 has 13 amino acids. The CDR3 sequence is CASSLGTWDTIYF. Written as DNA, the CDR3 is TGTGCCAGCAGTTTAGGGACCTGGGACACCATATATTTT.

V is TRBV4-1 and J is TRBJ1-1, with D possibly being TRBD1 (6 bases). The germline gives CDR1 MGHRA, CDR2 YSYEKL. The V gene lost 1 base and the J gene lost 1 base, with 19 bases spanning the gap. The CDR3 consists of 18 residues. The CDR3 here is CASSQVSAQGWKNTEAFF. The CDR3 region has the DNA TGCGCCAGCAGCCAAGTGTCTGCACAGGGTTGGAAGAACACTGAAGCTTTCTTT.

This clonotype was recorded only once. The DNA of the CDR3 is TGTGCCAGCAGCCAAGAGAGTAGTTGGGGACAGGCTTTCTTT. It translates to CASSQESSWGQAFF. The J gene is TRBJ1-1, the V gene TRBV3-1, with TRBD1 matching over 7 bases. The J segment lost 11 bases and the V segment lost 0 bases, leaving 9 bases of the junction unmatched. The CDR3 contains 14 residues. Germline-derived CDR1 and CDR2 are LGHDT and YNNKEL (reference sequence).

The chain uses TRBV9 and TRBJ2-5, with D possibly TRBD1 on 5 matching bases. The CDR3 loop spans 15 amino acids. Trimming removed 6 bases from V and 4 bases from J, with 19 bases in between. The V gene's germline CDR1 is SGDLS and CDR2 YYNGEE. The CDR3 here is CASTPGQYIGETQYF. DNA for the CDR3: TGTGCCAGCACCCCAGGGCAGTACATCGGAGAGACCCAGTACTTC.

CDR3 amino acids: CASSQNLAAEQYV. CDR3 bases: TGTGCCAGCAGCCAAAACCTAGCAGCCGAGCAGTACGTC. The chain is built from TRBV12-3 or TRBV12-4 and TRBJ2-7, with D perhaps TRBD2 (5 bases). CDR3 length equals 13 residues. Trimming cost V 6 bases and J 6 bases, with 15 bases left between them.

CDR3 sequence reads: CASSYGSYGYTF. CDR3 sequence (DNA): TGTGCCAGCAGTTATGGGTCCTATGGCTACACCTTC. The V and J genes are TRBV6-5 and TRBJ1-2; D not resolved. The CDR3 sequence is 12 residues long. Trimming shortened V by 3 bases and J by 4 bases, and 6 bases separated the two germline ends. Germline CDR1 and CDR2: MNHEY and SVGAGI.

Only a few counts were recorded for this clonotype. The chain carries TRBV12-3 or TRBV12-4 and TRBJ2-3; D is unclear. This CDR3 is 15 amino acids long. V gave up 1 base and J gave up 0 bases, with 8 bases separating them. Here the CDR3 reads CASSLGPASTDTQYF. DNA for the CDR3: TGTGCCAGCAGTTTAGGGCCGGCTAGCACAGATACGCAGTATTTT.

This clonotype was found many times. DNA of the CDR3: TGTGCCAGCAGCACAGGGAACAATCAGCCCCAGCATTTT. Encoded protein: CASSTGNNQPQHF. V usage is TRBV6-1 and J usage is TRBJ1-5, with TRBD1 as a possible D gene (6 bases). The CDR3 length is 13 residues. Germline V gene data show CDR1 as MNHNS and CDR2 as SASEGT. V lost 6 bases, J lost 3 bases, and 9 bases lay in between.

The chain is built from TRBV12-3 or TRBV12-4 and TRBJ2-2, with 7 bases identical to TRBD1. V shed 7 bases, J shed 7 bases, and the junction held 9 bases outside the gene matches. The CDR3 totals 14 residues. This CDR3 reads CASIGWDSGGELFF. In DNA, the CDR3 is TGTGCCAGCATTGGTTGGGACAGCGGCGGGGAGCTGTTTTTT.

Of note for this clonotype: A much larger clone is a single base away; this may be a read error. The chain couples TRBV12-3 or TRBV12-4 to TRBJ2-1; 10 nucleotides line up with TRBD2. The J call may be faulty, since TRBJ2-7 better matches the DNA end. The CDR3 is 18 residues long. The CDR3 spells CASSLALALAGVYNEQYF. In nucleotides, the CDR3 is TGTGCCAGCAGTTTAGCGCTGGCGCTAGCGGGGGTCTACAATGAGCAGTACTTC.

This chain joins TRBV24-1 and TRBJ2-3; maybe TRBD1 (6 bases). The CDR3 consists of 17 residues. V lost 6 bases and J lost 4, with 22 bases in between. Per the germline V gene, CDR1 is KGHDR and CDR2 is SFDVKD. This chain's CDR3 is CATSKFDPGHRSDTQYF. The CDR3 coding sequence is TGTGCCACCAGTAAGTTTGATCCGGGACACCGATCAGATACGCAGTATTTT.

Only a few counts were recorded for this clonotype. The chain joins TRBV20-1 to TRBJ2-3; 10 nucleotides align to TRBD2. Germline V gives CDR1 DFQATT, CDR2 SNEGSKA (reference sequence). The V gene end was trimmed by 7 bases and the J gene end by 2 bases; junction bases not matched to a gene: 9. The CDR3 is made up of 15 amino acids. The CDR3: CSGKGLAVNTDTQYF. Written as DNA, the CDR3 is TGCAGTGGCAAAGGACTAGCGGTTAACACAGATACGCAGTATTTT.

There are many counts of this clonotype. The rearrangement uses TRBV20-1 and TRBJ2-1, with a tentative D call TRBD1 (7 bases). V lost 6 bases and J 4 bases, leaving 19 bases between the germline ends. This CDR3 comprises 15 residues. Per germline, CDR1 DFQATT and CDR2 SNEGSKA (reference sequence). The CDR3 is CSAPRRGRRYNEQFF. In DNA, the CDR3 is TGCAGTGCCCCTAGGAGGGGGCGGCGGTACAATGAGCAGTTCTTC.

This clonotype has at least ten counts. V and J are TRBV11-2 and TRBJ2-7, with TRBD1 matching over 8 bases. The CDR3 runs 14 residues. The V segment lost 2 bases and the J segment 4 bases; nucleotides outside the gene matches: 4. Germline-derived CDR1 and CDR2 are SGHAT and FQNNGV. The CDR3 protein is CASSLPGQVYEQYV. The CDR3 region has the DNA TGTGCCAGCAGCTTACCGGGACAGGTATACGAGCAGTACGTC.

This clonotype showed up many times. V and J are TRBV20-1 and TRBJ2-1, with D possibly TRBD1 on 5 matching bases. The germline V gene encodes CDR1 DFQATT and CDR2 SNEGSKA (reference sequence). This CDR3 region has 15 residues. With 5 bases removed from V and 0 bases from J, the gap between germline ends came to 14 bases. The CDR3 DNA sequence: TGCAGTGCTGAGAGACGACAGTCCTCCTACAATGAGCAGTTCTTC. Translation: CSAERRQSSYNEQFF.

This clonotype was counted many times. The chain carries TRBV6-1 and TRBJ2-1; D ambiguous. CDR1 is MNHNS, CDR2 SASEGT, per germline. The V end lost 6 bases, the J end lost 6 bases, and 12 bases lay between the germline ends. The CDR3 is made up of 13 amino acids. The CDR3 region is CASSLTNLNEQFF. The DNA of the CDR3 is TGTGCCAGCAGCCTTACAAACCTCAATGAGCAGTTCTTC.

The V gene is TRBV28, the J gene TRBJ2-2; no reliable D call. Trimming took off 6 bases at V and 7 bases at J, with 18 bases between the two ends. The CDR3 is 15 residues long. The germline V gene has CDR1 MDHEN and CDR2 SYDVKM. CDR3 bases: TGTGCCAGCAGGGAGACCCGTGAAGGAATCGGGGAGCTGTTTTTT. It encodes CASRETREGIGELFF.

This chain's CDR3 is CASSQGQGKYNEQFF. The CDR3 nucleotides read TGTGCCAGCAGCCAGGGACAGGGGAAGTACAATGAGCAGTTCTTC. V gene TRBV5-5 combines with J gene TRBJ2-1, with TRBD1 matching over 10 bases. Germline values: CDR1 SGHKS, CDR2 YYEKEE (reference sequence). The CDR3 loop spans 15 amino acids. The junction had 5 bases not matched to a gene; V was cut back by 4 bases and J by 4 bases.

There are a few counts of this clonotype. The chain carries TRBV6-5 and TRBJ2-1, with D maybe TRBD1 (5 bases). With 3 bases removed from V and 6 bases from J, the gap between germline ends came to 12 bases. There are 14 residues in the CDR3. CDR1 is MNHEY and CDR2 is SVGAGI in the germline V gene. For the CDR3, the DNA is TGTGCCAGCAGTTATTCAGGGTTAGGCAATGAGCAGTTCTTC. This translates into CASSYSGLGNEQFF.

This clonotype was recorded a few times. The chain uses TRBV7-9 and TRBJ2-7, with D hard to call. CDR1 SEHNR and CDR2 FQNEAQ come from the germline V gene (reference sequence). This CDR3 spans 12 amino acids. V shed 3 bases and J shed 6 bases, with 9 bases lying between them. CDR3 DNA: TGTGCCAGCAGCTTCCCCTTGGGCGAGCAGTACGTC. It codes for CASSFPLGEQYV.